These 18 T cell receptor beta chains originate from one sample sequenced in a study of blood T cell repertoires in COVID-19. Libraries were prepared by immunoSEQ multiplex PCR; TCRdb keeps only in-frame clonotypes and omits some of them. The sample holds around 100,000 clones; 75% to 90% are singletons and the top ten take about 4.8%. Sequencing was carried out using peripheral blood. These receptors came from a man aged 55 to 70 with COVID-19, enrolled during active disease.

The chain recombines TRBV4-3 with TRBJ2-2, with 11 bases matching TRBD2. The CDR3 runs to 17 residues. Trimming cost V 1 base and J 4 bases; bases outside gene matches: 5. CDR1 is LGHNA and CDR2 is YSLEER in the germline V gene. The CDR3 region has the DNA TGCGCCAGCAGCCAAGCACCTCTAGCGGGAGGCACCGGGGAGCTGTTTTTT. It translates to CASSQAPLAGGTGELFF.

The chain couples TRBV15 to TRBJ2-3, with no clear D. Per the germline V gene, CDR1 is LNHNV and CDR2 is YYDKDF (reference sequence). Trimming removed 0 bases at V and 4 bases at J, with 8 bases between. This CDR3 contains 14 residues. The CDR3: CATSRDHAADTQYF. The CDR3 nucleotides read TGTGCCACCAGCAGAGATCATGCAGCAGATACGCAGTATTTT. Together with reference TRBV15 and TRBJ2-3, the CDR3 gives the full variable domain: DAMVIQNPRYQVTQFGKPVTLSCSQTLNHNVMYWYQQKSSQAPKLLFHYYDKDFNNEADTPDNFQSRRPNTSFCFLDIRSPGLGDTAMYLCATSRDHAADTQYFGPGTRLTVL.

This clone was recorded only once. The genes are TRBV6-5 and TRBJ2-7; 7 bases align to TRBD2. Trimming cost V 8 bases and J 6 bases; bases outside gene matches: 13. Germline V gene lookup returns CDR1 MNHEY and CDR2 SVGAGI. The CDR3 is 14 amino acids. The CDR3 region has the DNA TGTGCCAGCTTCATCGGAGGGGAGGGGTCCGAGCAGTACTTC. Amino acids: CASFIGGEGSEQYF.

A few counts support this clone. This rearrangement joins TRBV5-4 to TRBJ2-7, with 10 positions matching TRBD2. Per the germline V gene, CDR1 is SGHNT and CDR2 is YYREEE (reference sequence). The CDR3 covers 16 residues. The V segment lost 0 bases and the J segment 4 bases; nucleotides outside the gene matches: 7. The CDR3 nucleotides read TGTGCCAGCAGCTTGGATCGGGCTAGCGGGAGTTACGAGCAGTACTTC. Amino acids: CASSLDRASGSYEQYF.

This chain joins TRBV11-3 and TRBJ1-2; D is possibly TRBD1 (6 bases). Trimming took off 1 base at V and 2 bases at J, with 8 bases between the two ends. CDR1 is SGHNT, CDR2 YENEEA, per germline. The CDR3 runs to 14 residues. The CDR3: CASSLGQGNYGYTF. CDR3 nucleotide sequence: TGTGCCAGCAGCTTAGGGCAGGGGAACTATGGCTACACCTTC.

The chain couples TRBV4-2 to TRBJ1-5, with D possibly TRBD1 on 6 matching bases. This CDR3 has 15 amino acids. V was shortened by 4 bases and J by 7 bases, with 17 bases between the two germline ends. CDR1 LGHNA and CDR2 YNFKEQ come from the germline V gene. DNA for the CDR3: TGTGCCAGCAGCCCGACCCTAGGGGGAAGCCAGCCCCAGCATTTT. It translates to CASSPTLGGSQPQHF.

V and J are TRBV4-1 and TRBJ1-6, with TRBD1 matching over 7 bases. CDR3 length: 18 residues. With V trimmed by 2 bases and J by 5 bases, 12 bases remained unmatched. The germline gives CDR1 MGHRA, CDR2 YSYEKL. The CDR3: CASSQQPRPQGDNSPLHF. The CDR3 DNA reads TGCGCCAGCAGCCAACAACCACGACCCCAGGGGGATAATTCACCCCTCCACTTT.

This chain connects TRBV11-3 to TRBJ1-1; tentatively, D is TRBD1 (5 bases). Germline CDR1 SGHNT, CDR2 YENEEA. V was clipped by 11 bases and J by 4 bases, with 14 bases between them. The CDR3 has 12 amino acids. The CDR3 region has the DNA TGTGCCGTCAGAGCGGGGGGCACTGAAGCTTTCTTT. This gives the protein CAVRAGGTEAFF.

The chain recombines TRBV5-4 with TRBJ2-1; 8 bases align to TRBD2. CDR1 and CDR2 (germline): SGHNT, YYREEE (reference sequence). V shed 1 base and J 5 bases; nucleotides not matched to a gene: 5. The CDR3 contains 15 residues. The CDR3 here is CASSLIAGPNNEQFF. Here the CDR3 DNA reads TGTGCCAGCAGCTTGATAGCGGGACCCAACAATGAGCAGTTCTTC.

J is TRBJ2-7 and V is TRBV9; TRBD2 agrees at 9 bases. Germline assignment: CDR1 SGDLS and CDR2 YYNGEE. The CDR3 is 15 amino acids. The V gene end was trimmed by 0 bases and the J gene end by 2 bases; junction bases not matched to a gene: 3. As DNA, the CDR3 is TGTGCCAGCAGCGTAGGCGGGAGGGCACCCTACGAGCAGTACTTC. Protein sequence: CASSVGGRAPYEQYF.

A few counts support this clone. The gene calls are TRBV12-3 or TRBV12-4 and TRBJ1-5; unclear D gene. CDR3 size: 13 residues. V lost 5 bases and J lost 2, with 7 bases in between. The CDR3 DNA sequence: TGTGCCAGCAGTCCGGGTCGCAATCAGCCCCAGCATTTT. It specifies CASSPGRNQPQHF.

The chain employs TRBV2 and TRBJ2-1; 14 bases are shared with TRBD2. After removal of 8 bases from V and 0 bases from J, the junction contained 6 bases not matched to a gene. CDR1 is SNHLY, CDR2 FYNNEI, per germline. The CDR3 runs to 17 residues. This CDR3 is CASRLAGGLSSYNEQFF. The CDR3 nucleotides read TGTGCCAGCCGACTAGCGGGAGGGTTAAGCTCCTACAATGAGCAGTTCTTC.

This sequence joins TRBV7-9 and TRBJ2-7; maybe TRBD1 (6 bases). The CDR3 covers 16 residues. CDR1 is SEHNR and CDR2 is FQNEAQ in the germline V gene (reference sequence). With 5 bases removed from V and 7 bases from J, the gap between germline ends came to 24 bases. The DNA of the CDR3 is TGTGCCAGCAGCCACGGACAGTTAACACCCTCGGGGGAGCAGTACTTC. Translated, it gives CASSHGQLTPSGEQYF.

The chain is built from TRBV2 and TRBJ1-2, with D unresolved. The CDR3 has 12 amino acids. V lost 8 bases and J 10 bases, leaving 17 bases between the germline ends. Germline CDR1 SNHLY, CDR2 FYNNEI. Written as DNA, the CDR3 is TGTGCCAGCTTGCCGACGCCGCGGGTCTACACCTTC. As protein: CASLPTPRVYTF.

The J gene is TRBJ2-7, the V gene TRBV5-1; 12 nucleotides agree with TRBD2. V lost 2 bases to trimming and J lost 1 base; unmatched junction nucleotides: 4. The germline V gene encodes CDR1 SGHRS and CDR2 YFSETQ. This CDR3 is 16 amino acids long. The CDR3 DNA sequence: TGCGCCAGCAGCTTCGGACTAGCGGGGACTTCCTACGAGCAGTACTTC. It translates to CASSFGLAGTSYEQYF.

The chain joins TRBV19 to TRBJ1-3, with no clear D. This CDR3 comprises 16 residues. Between the trimmed V and J ends, which lost 5 bases and 0 bases, there was a span of 14 bases. CDR1 LNHDA and CDR2 SQIVND come from the germline V gene (reference sequence). Written as DNA, the CDR3 is TGTGCCAGTAGTCCTCAGGTCGGGAGCTCTGGAAACACCATATATTTT. Residues: CASSPQVGSSGNTIYF.

This clone was seen only once. The gene calls are TRBV2 and TRBJ1-1; TRBD1 might be the D (5 bases). Germline CDR1 reads SNHLY; CDR2 reads FYNNEI. V was shortened by 6 bases and J by 5 bases, with 13 bases between the two germline ends. This CDR3 comprises 13 residues. The CDR3 bases are TGTGCCAGCAGCCCAAACGGGGGTACTGAAGCTTTCTTT. It yields the protein CASSPNGGTEAFF.

The chain joins TRBV6-5 to TRBJ2-5; weak D call: TRBD2 (6 bases). V was cut by 0 bases and J by 2 bases, with 10 bases left in between. This CDR3 is 15 amino acids long. Germline loops: CDR1 MNHEY, CDR2 SVGAGI. This chain's CDR3 is CASSYSFRGQETQYF. As DNA, the CDR3 is TGTGCCAGCAGTTACTCGTTCCGGGGGCAAGAGACCCAGTACTTC.